A single sample gave rise to the 26 T cell receptor beta chains below, sequenced in a study. TCRdb re-called the 5' RACE reads through MiXCR, storing one row per CDR3 protein. The sample holds roughly 52,000 distinct CDR3 sequences; approximately 17% are singletons and the top ten take approximately 2.5%. Sequencing input: naive CD4+ T cells sorted from blood. Subset specified: naive CD4+ T cells, CD4+CD45RA+CD25-. These receptors originate from a female donor with breast cancer.

In its sample, this clonotype was seen many times. This chain connects TRBV29-1 to TRBJ2-1; D is ambiguous. Germline-derived CDR1 and CDR2 are SQVTM and ANQGSEA. CDR3 length: 14 residues. V gave up 7 bases and J gave up 4 bases, with 17 bases separating them. CDR3 protein: CSARGDPLYNEQFF. In DNA, the CDR3 is TGCAGCGCTAGAGGAGACCCCCTTTACAATGAGCAGTTCTTC.

This chain uses TRBV5-1 with TRBJ2-1, with a possible D match to TRBD1 (6 bases). CDR1 and CDR2 from the germline V gene are SGHRS and YFSETQ. V dropped 4 bases and J dropped 8 bases, with 19 bases sitting between them. CDR3 length: 15 residues. In nucleotides, the CDR3 is TGCGCCAGCAGCCCCCGCAGGGGACGGGGCTATGAGCAGTTCTTC. Translation: CASSPRRGRGYEQFF.

Many counts were recorded for this clonotype. The V call is TRBV20-1, the J call TRBJ2-5, with D hard to call. Germline values: CDR1 DFQATT, CDR2 SNEGSKA (reference sequence). V was shortened by 5 bases and J by 4 bases, with 11 bases between the two germline ends. This CDR3 contains 12 residues. The CDR3 loop reads CSASLVRETQYF. CDR3 bases: TGCAGTGCTTCTCTAGTGCGAGAGACCCAGTACTTC.

Worth noting for this clonotype: Sequence at one end of the junction differs from germline and may be a read error. The gene calls are TRBV5-1 and TRBJ1-5; D perhaps matches TRBD1 (5 bases). Germline-derived CDR1 and CDR2 are SGHRS and YFSETQ. This CDR3 contains 13 residues. The CDR3 here is CASSRAPNQLQHF. The CDR3, as DNA: TGCGCCAGTTCCAGGGCCCCTAATCAGCTCCAGCATTTT.

This clonotype turned up a few times. This chain connects TRBV5-1 to TRBJ2-1; no firm D call. The CDR3 is 14 amino acids. The germline V and J ends were trimmed by 8 bases and 0 bases, with 12 bases remaining between them. Germline CDR1 SGHRS, CDR2 YFSETQ. For the CDR3, the DNA is TGCGCCAGTAATAGAGACCGCTCCTACAATGAGCAGTTCTTC. Translating gives CASNRDRSYNEQFF.

This clonotype showed up just a few times. The rearrangement links TRBV7-8 to TRBJ2-5; TRBD2 matches at 7 bases. The germline V gene has CDR1 SGHVS and CDR2 FQNEAQ. Losses at the gene ends were 4 bases for V and 2 bases for J; bases not matched to a gene: 4. The CDR3 loop spans 14 amino acids. CDR3 bases: TGTGCCAGCAGCTCTCAGCGGGGTCAAGAGACCCAGTACTTC. Protein: CASSSQRGQETQYF.

The J gene is TRBJ2-3, the V gene TRBV6-2 or TRBV6-3; D is unresolved. The V gene lost 6 bases and the J gene lost 3 bases, with 4 bases spanning the gap. The CDR3 contains 11 residues. Germline CDR1 MNHEY, CDR2 SVGEGT. CDR3 loop: CASSRTDTQYF. The CDR3 region has the DNA TGTGCCAGCAGCCGAACAGATACGCAGTATTTT.

The sample holds a few counts of this clonotype. The V gene is TRBV10-1, the J gene TRBJ1-1; D may be TRBD1 (5 bases). This CDR3 is built from 12 residues. CDR1 and CDR2 from the germline V gene are WNHNN and SYGVQD (reference sequence). V was clipped by 4 bases and J by 4 bases, with 7 bases between them. Here the CDR3 DNA reads TGCGCCAGCAGTGCAGGGTCCACTGAAGCTTTCTTT. Translating it yields CASSAGSTEAFF.

Remarks on this clonotype: This may arise from a read error, as a much more abundant clone is one base away. The rearrangement joins TRBV29-1 to TRBJ2-1, with 8 bases identical to TRBD2. CDR1 SQVTM and CDR2 ANQGSEA come from the germline V gene. V gave up 7 bases and J gave up 12 bases; unmatched junction bases: 11. This CDR3 has 12 residues. DNA of the CDR3: TGCAGCGAGGGACTAGTTTACTATGTGCAGTTCTTC. It yields the protein CSEGLVYYVQFF.

The V gene is TRBV7-9, the J gene TRBJ2-7; the D is unclear. CDR3 length: 15 amino acids. CDR1 and CDR2 (germline): SEHNR, FQNEAQ (reference sequence). Trimming shortened V by 0 bases and J by 5 bases, and 14 bases separated the two germline ends. For the CDR3, the DNA is TGTGCCAGCAGCTTAGCCCCGCCGTTTTCGAACGAGCAGTACTTC. It yields the protein CASSLAPPFSNEQYF.

This chain uses TRBV7-2 with TRBJ1-2; D possibly corresponds to TRBD1 (6 bases). V shed 7 bases and J shed 2 bases, with 14 bases lying between them. Germline V gene data show CDR1 as SGHTA and CDR2 as FQGNSA. CDR3 length: 14 amino acids. DNA for the CDR3: TGTGCCAGCACCCAGGGGAACGGAAACTATGGCTACACCTTC. Amino acids: CASTQGNGNYGYTF.

This clonotype was counted between two and nine times. At one of its ends the junction is not consistent with the germline gene, which may arise from a read error. V usage is TRBV6-1 and J usage is TRBJ2-7, with 13 bases fitting TRBD2. The germline CDR1 and CDR2 sequences are MNHNS and SASEGT. The CDR3 is made up of 14 amino acids. In DNA form, the CDR3 reads TGTGGCAGCCAAGGGGGACTAGCGGGGCACGAGCAGTACTTC. Residues: CGSQGGLAGHEQYF.

In its sample, this clonotype was seen a few times. A much larger clone differs by one base, so this may be a read error. The chain carries TRBV20-1 and TRBJ2-1; D assignment may be TRBD1 or TRBD2 (6 bases each). Germline loops: CDR1 DFQATT, CDR2 SNEGSKA (reference sequence). The CDR3 covers 14 residues. CDR3 protein: CSARVVGGWDEQCF. For the CDR3, the DNA is TGCAGTGCTAGAGTGGTCGGGGGCTGGGATGAGCAGTGCTTC.

This chain uses TRBV3-1 with TRBJ1-1, with D unresolved. This CDR3 has 14 residues. V was clipped by 4 bases and J by 4 bases, with 13 bases between them. The germline V gene encodes CDR1 LGHDT and CDR2 YNNKEL (reference sequence). CDR3: CASSPWAGSTEAFF. The CDR3 DNA reads as TGTGCCAGCAGCCCCTGGGCTGGTAGCACTGAAGCTTTCTTT.

A few counts support this clonotype. The chain has TRBV12-3 or TRBV12-4 and TRBJ2-7; 7 positions agree with TRBD2. V was pared by 2 bases and J by 6 bases, with 4 bases of the junction left unmatched. The CDR3 has 13 residues. In nucleotides, the CDR3 is TGTGCCAGCAGTTTATCGTCGGGAGGCGAGCAGTACTTC. Protein product: CASSLSSGGEQYF.

This clonotype was observed a few times. This chain uses TRBV3-1 with TRBJ2-7, with D unresolved. This CDR3 contains 11 residues. Germline V gives CDR1 LGHDT, CDR2 YNNKEL (reference sequence). Trimming stripped 5 bases from V and 9 bases from J, with 11 bases between. This CDR3 reads CASSSGSAQYF. The CDR3 bases are TGTGCCAGCAGCTCTGGGTCGGCGCAGTACTTC.

The chain has TRBV25-1 and TRBJ2-7; 7 bases agree with TRBD1. The CDR3 length is 15 residues. V shed 2 bases, J shed 0 bases, and the junction held 4 bases outside the gene matches. Germline CDR1 reads MGHDK; CDR2 reads SYGVNS. The CDR3, as DNA: TGTGCCAGCAGTGAAGGACAGGCGAGCTCCTACGAGCAGTACTTC. It is translated as CASSEGQASSYEQYF.

This clonotype was counted only a few times. The chain employs TRBV29-1 and TRBJ1-1; 8 bases are a match to TRBD1. There are 14 residues in the CDR3. With V trimmed by 6 bases and J by 6 bases, 12 bases remained unmatched. Looked up from germline, CDR1 is SQVTM and CDR2 is ANQGSEA. The DNA for the CDR3 is TGCAGCGTCGATGGGGGACAGGCCTCCCCTGAAGCTTTCTTT. Translated: CSVDGGQASPEAFF.

As for this clonotype: One base away lies a much larger clone, so this may be a sequencing read error. The chain combines TRBV6-6 with TRBJ1-5; D is undetermined. V lost 3 bases and J lost 5, with 5 bases in between. CDR3 length equals 12 residues. Germline CDR1 MNHNY, CDR2 SVGAGI (reference sequence). This chain's CDR3 is CASSYSDQPQHF. The DNA for the CDR3 is TGTGCCAGCAGTTATTCAGATCAGCCCCAGCATTTT.

This clonotype was picked up a small number of times. V is TRBV7-9 and J is TRBJ1-5; TRBD1 matches at 10 bases. The CDR3 runs to 15 residues. V dropped 3 bases and J dropped 4; count of bases not matched to a gene: 3. Germline assignment: CDR1 SEHNR and CDR2 FQNEAQ (reference sequence). This CDR3 reads CASSLGQGKNQPQHF. As DNA, the CDR3 is TGTGCCAGCAGCTTGGGACAGGGGAAGAATCAGCCCCAGCATTTT.

This clonotype turned up a few times. V usage is TRBV12-3 or TRBV12-4 and J usage is TRBJ1-4; 9 bases match TRBD1. Losses at the gene ends were 5 bases for V and 4 bases for J; bases not matched to a gene: 5. The CDR3 covers 15 residues. Written as DNA, the CDR3 is TGTGCCAGCAGTCTTCTGGGACAGGGTAATGAAAAACTGTTTTTT. Translated, it gives CASSLLGQGNEKLFF.

This clonotype appeared a few times. The chain employs TRBV5-1 and TRBJ2-3, with TRBD2 matching 8 bases. J lost 2 bases, V lost 3 bases, and 11 bases had no gene match. CDR1 SGHRS and CDR2 YFSETQ come from the germline V gene. This CDR3 comprises 17 residues. CDR3 bases: TGCGCCAGCAGCTACGCCGGGACTAGTCTTTACACAGATACGCAGTATTTT. It yields the protein CASSYAGTSLYTDTQYF.

This clonotype occurred many times. The chain couples TRBV7-2 to TRBJ2-1, with D tentatively TRBD2 (5 bases). V was cut by 5 bases and J by 5 bases, with 10 bases left in between. The CDR3 has 13 residues. The germline V gene has CDR1 SGHTA and CDR2 FQGNSA. The CDR3: CASSTGKHNEQFF. For the CDR3, the DNA is TGTGCCAGCAGCACCGGGAAGCACAATGAGCAGTTCTTC.

This clonotype was counted ten times or more. The V gene is TRBV6-2 or TRBV6-3, the J gene TRBJ1-1, with 8 bases aligning to TRBD1. The junction had 2 bases not matched to a gene; V was cut back by 3 bases and J by 2 bases. This CDR3 has 14 amino acids. The germline CDR1 and CDR2 sequences are MNHEY and SVGEGT. CDR3 sequence: CASSYGQGNTEAFF. CDR3 sequence (DNA): TGTGCCAGCAGTTATGGACAGGGCAACACTGAAGCTTTCTTT.

The rearrangement joins TRBV10-3 to TRBJ1-4; D not certain. The CDR3 runs to 16 residues. Germline CDR1 reads ENHRY; CDR2 reads SYGVKD. Trimming cost V 2 bases and J 0 bases, with 10 bases left between them. The CDR3, as DNA: TGTGCCATCAGTGAGGACGCTGTTGCAACTAATGAAAAACTGTTTTTT. This translates into CAISEDAVATNEKLFF.

This clonotype was picked up a small number of times. The rearrangement joins TRBV6-5 to TRBJ1-5; tentative D call: TRBD1 (6 bases). Per the germline V gene, CDR1 is MNHEY and CDR2 is SVGAGI. The CDR3 extends over 15 amino acids. Trimming stripped 1 base from V and 6 bases from J, with 13 bases between. CDR3 nucleotides: TGTGCCAGCAGTTACTATCGGGGGGCGGGTCAGCCCCAGCATTTT. Translated: CASSYYRGAGQPQHF.